These 9 T cell receptor beta chains share one sample of origin, sequenced in a study of metastatic and nonmetastatic thyroid tumors. MiXCR was used by TCRdb to re-call the PCR reads. This table has 13,000 or so clones, 25% to 35% appearing once. All patients were untreated before thyroid surgery. The sample comprised tumor tissue. These receptors were obtained from a female donor with papillary thyroid cancer or a benign thyroid nodule (not recorded which). Some clones in this sample may be carry-over from other donors' samples.

The V call is TRBV5-1, the J call TRBJ2-2; D call uncertain. This CDR3 has 14 residues. Trimming took off 6 bases at V and 2 bases at J, with 11 bases between the two ends. Per germline, CDR1 SGHRS and CDR2 YFSETQ. CDR3 loop: CASTSELNTGELFF. The CDR3 coding sequence is TGCGCCAGCACGAGTGAGCTTAACACCGGGGAGCTGTTTTTT.

With regard to this clone: At one boundary the junction diverges from the germline segment, which might be a read error. The chain joins TRBV4-3 to TRBJ2-7; D is perhaps TRBD1 (6 bases). Germline lookup yields CDR1 LGHNA and CDR2 YSLEER. This CDR3 contains 13 residues. The CDR3 region is CASSQGRGYEQCF. The DNA for the CDR3 is TGCGCCAGCAGCCAAGGCAGGGGCTACGAGCAGTGCTTC.

About this clone itself: At one end the junction does not follow the germline gene, possibly because of a read error. This chain uses TRBV28 with TRBJ1-1, with D tentatively TRBD1 (5 bases). The CDR3 covers 15 residues. Germline V gene data show CDR1 as MDHEN and CDR2 as SYDVKM. This chain's CDR3 is CAISSPRGMNTEAFF. The CDR3 coding sequence is TGTGCCATCAGTTCTCCGAGGGGTATGAACACTGAAGCTTTCTTT.

The V call is TRBV24-1, the J call TRBJ2-5, with a possible D match to TRBD1 (5 bases). V was cut by 4 bases and J by 4 bases, with 12 bases left in between. The CDR3 spans 14 residues. Germline V gene sequence: CDR1 KGHDR, CDR2 SFDVKD. CDR3 coding DNA: TGTGCCACCAGTGACCTGACAGTTGGAGAGACCCAGTACTTC. It specifies CATSDLTVGETQYF.

This clone was seen repeatedly, ten times or more. The same CDR3 also results from other DNA sequences found in this sample. V gene TRBV4-1 combines with J gene TRBJ1-3, with no clear D. Trimming removed 3 bases from V and 4 bases from J, with 7 bases in between. The CDR3 covers 13 residues. Germline CDR1 MGHRA, CDR2 YSYEKL. CDR3 sequence (DNA): TGCGCCAGCAGCCAGACAAGGGGAAACACCATATATTTT. This translates into CASSQTRGNTIYF.

This sequence joins TRBV9 and TRBJ2-7; 10 nucleotides agree with TRBD2. Germline V CDR1 and CDR2: SGDLS, YYNGEE. J lost 4 bases, V lost 4 bases, and 8 bases had no gene match. The CDR3 extends over 15 amino acids. The CDR3 nucleotides are TGTGCCAGCAGCCTCTCTCTAGCGGGAGAGTACGAGCAGTACTTC. Residues: CASSLSLAGEYEQYF.

For this clone: As the CDR3 is not closed by the conserved phenylalanine or tryptophan, this likely results from a read error. This rearrangement joins TRBV19 to TRBJ1-6; D is unresolved. Germline V gene lookup returns CDR1 LNHDA and CDR2 SQIVND (reference sequence). The CDR3 is made up of 14 amino acids. V dropped 7 bases and J dropped 5 bases, with 12 bases sitting between them. CDR3 protein: CASNSDGDNSPLHS. The CDR3 nucleotides are TGTGCCAGTAATTCAGACGGTGATAATTCACCCCTCCACTCT.

The rearrangement links TRBV19 to TRBJ2-1; TRBD1 matches at 10 bases. The CDR3 loop spans 17 amino acids. Trimming took 3 bases from V and 5 from J; bases not matched to a gene: 10. Germline assignment: CDR1 LNHDA and CDR2 SQIVND (reference sequence). Written as DNA, the CDR3 is TGTGCCAGTAGTATGAGGGGACAGGGGCGTGCTAACAATGAGCAGTTCTTC. Encoded protein: CASSMRGQGRANNEQFF.

This clone is medium-sized (0.01 to 0.1%) by share. This chain links TRBV6-4 with TRBJ1-2; D perhaps matches TRBD1 (6 bases). The V gene's germline CDR1 is MRHNA and CDR2 SNTAGT. CDR3 length equals 14 residues. Trimming removed 6 bases at V and 4 bases at J, with 15 bases between. The CDR3 DNA sequence: TGTGCCAGCAGATCTAGTACAGGGTCCTATGGCTACACCTTC. Protein: CASRSSTGSYGYTF.